A single sample is the source of the 14 T cell receptor beta chains below, sequenced in a study of T-cell memory formation after mild COVID-19. TCRdb re-called the 5' RACE reads through MiXCR, storing one row per CDR3 protein. The table shows fewer than 200,000 distinct CDR3 sequences, with under 15% occurring only once. Sequenced: PBMCs or a T cell subset sorted from them (not recorded which). These receptors were collected from a man aged 18 to 30 who had mild COVID-19 (a few samples of this study predate the infection). Cell type and time point are not known.

This clonotype was found many times. The rearrangement links TRBV7-2 to TRBJ2-2; 8 bases line up with TRBD2. The CDR3 runs to 14 residues. The germline gives CDR1 SGHTA, CDR2 FQGNSA. The V segment lost 3 bases and the J segment 3 bases; nucleotides outside the gene matches: 0. CDR3: CASSFSGDTGELFF. In DNA form, the CDR3 reads TGTGCCAGCAGCTTTAGCGGGGACACCGGGGAGCTGTTTTTT.

The chain links TRBV2 to TRBJ2-2, with 10 bases fitting TRBD1. This CDR3 spans 14 amino acids. V shed 6 bases and J 5 bases; nucleotides not matched to a gene: 3. CDR1 is SNHLY and CDR2 is FYNNEI in the germline V gene. For the CDR3, the DNA is TGTGCCAGCAGGACAGGGGGCGGGACCGGGGAGCTGTTTTTT. Translated, it gives CASRTGGGTGELFF.

The rearrangement links TRBV5-1 to TRBJ2-7; 7 bases agree with TRBD2. Germline V gene data show CDR1 as SGHRS and CDR2 as YFSETQ. Trimming at V came to 3 bases and at J to 2 bases, leaving 11 bases not matched to a gene. The CDR3 is 16 amino acids. CDR3 coding DNA: TGCGCCAGCAGCTCCACCAGGAGCGGGGCTACCTACGAGCAGTACTTC. Translated: CASSSTRSGATYEQYF.

The rearrangement joins TRBV20-1 to TRBJ2-3, with 12 bases aligning to TRBD2. CDR1 and CDR2 from the germline V gene are DFQATT and SNEGSKA (reference sequence). There are 15 residues in the CDR3. Trimming took 1 base from V and 4 from J; bases not matched to a gene: 3. The CDR3 DNA follows: TGCAGTGCTAGAGGGCCTAGCGGGGGGGCAGATACGCAGTATTTT. Protein sequence: CSARGPSGGADTQYF.

V usage is TRBV5-1 and J usage is TRBJ1-3; 9 bases map to TRBD1. This CDR3 spans 15 amino acids. Germline V CDR1 and CDR2: SGHRS, YFSETQ. With V trimmed by 0 bases and J by 4 bases, 2 bases remained unmatched. CDR3 DNA: TGCGCCAGCAGCTTGGCCGGACAGGGGGGAAACACCATATATTTT. Protein product: CASSLAGQGGNTIYF.

The rearrangement joins TRBV6-6 to TRBJ2-3; 9 positions match TRBD1. Germline lookup yields CDR1 MNHNY and CDR2 SVGAGI (reference sequence). The CDR3 spans 15 residues. The trim removed 5 bases at V and 1 base at J, leaving 4 bases unmatched. The CDR3 here is CASSNRGRGTDTQYF. The CDR3 nucleotides are TGTGCCAGCAGTAACAGGGGGCGCGGCACAGATACGCAGTATTTT.

In its sample, this clonotype was seen many times. The chain couples TRBV9 to TRBJ1-2; D unresolved. CDR1 SGDLS and CDR2 YYNGEE come from the germline V gene. V was pared by 4 bases and J by 5 bases, with 9 bases between. This CDR3 contains 12 residues. Written as DNA, the CDR3 is TGTGCCAGCAGCCGGGGAGAATATGGCTACACCTTC. Translating gives CASSRGEYGYTF.

Written as DNA, the CDR3 is TGTGCCATCAGTGAACAGGTCGTCGGCTACACCTTC. Its translation is CAISEQVVGYTF. The J gene is TRBJ1-2, the V gene TRBV10-3, with D tentatively TRBD1 (5 bases). Germline loops: CDR1 ENHRY, CDR2 SYGVKD. The CDR3 loop spans 12 amino acids. The germline V and J ends were trimmed by 3 bases and 8 bases, with 10 bases remaining between them.

This clonotype showed up just a few times. The chain joins TRBV6-5 to TRBJ2-7; D gene uncertain. Germline V gene sequence: CDR1 MNHEY, CDR2 SVGAGI. Trimming removed 0 bases from V and 0 bases from J, with 12 bases in between. This CDR3 spans 16 amino acids. CDR3 loop: CASSYSSSDGSYEQYF. The CDR3, as DNA: TGTGCCAGCAGTTACTCTTCCTCGGACGGCTCCTACGAGCAGTACTTC.

This clonotype has a handful of counts. The genes are TRBV4-1 and TRBJ2-5; 12 bases fit TRBD1. The CDR3 runs to 18 residues. CDR1 and CDR2 (germline): MGHRA, YSYEKL. V shed 3 bases, J shed 5 bases, and the junction held 13 bases outside the gene matches. The CDR3 reads CASSQTTGTGGARETQYF. The CDR3 DNA reads TGCGCCAGCAGCCAGACAACCGGGACAGGGGGCGCGCGGGAGACCCAGTACTTC.

This clonotype was seen only a few times. V and J are TRBV20-1 and TRBJ1-4; D remains ambiguous. CDR1 DFQATT and CDR2 SNEGSKA come from the germline V gene (reference sequence). V shed 0 bases and J shed 0 bases, with 2 bases lying between them. This CDR3 region has 13 residues. The CDR3 coding sequence is TGCAGTGCTAGAGATCCAACTAATGAAAAACTGTTTTTT. Encoded protein: CSARDPTNEKLFF.

The rearrangement links TRBV6-5 to TRBJ2-3; 10 nucleotides agree with TRBD2. Germline values: CDR1 MNHEY, CDR2 SVGAGI. This CDR3 has 15 amino acids. The V and J ends lost 6 bases and 2 bases, in that order; junction bases with no gene match: 5. The CDR3 loop reads CASRRLAGATDTQYF. For the CDR3, the DNA is TGTGCCAGCAGGAGGCTAGCGGGGGCCACAGATACGCAGTATTTT.

This clonotype was counted only a few times. The chain uses TRBV7-9 and TRBJ2-1; weak D call: TRBD1 (5 bases). CDR3 length: 13 amino acids. V was cut by 9 bases and J by 0 bases, with 9 bases left in between. Germline values: CDR1 SEHNR, CDR2 FQNEAQ (reference sequence). The CDR3 bases are TGTGCCAGTCGACAGAGCTCCTACAATGAGCAGTTCTTC. This translates into CASRQSSYNEQFF.

This clonotype has ten or more counts. The chain uses TRBV5-1 and TRBJ2-2; D perhaps matches TRBD2 (6 bases). V was clipped by 5 bases and J by 4 bases, with 12 bases between them. CDR1 is SGHRS and CDR2 is YFSETQ in the germline V gene. This CDR3 is 14 amino acids long. CDR3 amino acids: CASRLEGFTGELFF. The CDR3 nucleotides are TGCGCCAGCAGGCTGGAGGGCTTCACCGGGGAGCTGTTTTTT.